The entry that follows covers one T cell receptor (beta chain) sequence. Some clones are missing from TCRdb's copy, which holds only in-frame ones; the method was immunoSEQ multiplex PCR. The sample lists roughly 73,000 clones, about 86% occurring once. This record belongs to a study of blood T cell repertoires in COVID-19. The V and J ends lost 4 bases and 3 bases, in that order; junction bases with no gene match: 8. Germline V CDR1 and CDR2: SGHNT, YYREEE (reference sequence). The CDR3 has 17 amino acids. The sequenced sample consisted of peripheral blood. The V gene is TRBV5-4, the J gene TRBJ1-4, with 11 bases matching TRBD1. This clonotype originated in a man in his 70s with active COVID-19. The DNA for the CDR3 is TGTGCCAGCAGCCGAATGCCGGGACAGGGGGCTAATGAAAAACTGTTTTTT. It codes for CASSRMPGQGANEKLFF. Full variable domain (remainder filled in from reference TRBV5-4 and TRBJ1-4): ETGVTQSPTHLIKTRGQQVTLRCSSQSGHNTVSWYQQALGQGPQFIFQYYREEENGRGNFPPRFSGLQFPNYSSELNVNALELDDSALYLCASSRMPGQGANEKLFFGSGTQLSVL.